Reported below is one T cell receptor beta chain. These data belong to a study of blood T cell repertoires in COVID-19. Germline-derived CDR1 and CDR2 are SGDLS and YYNGEE. The CDR3 consists of 18 residues. V lost 4 bases and J lost 0; bases outside the gene matches: 9. The table came from immunoSEQ multiplex PCR; TCRdb's copy has only in-frame clones and leaves some out. The sample lists roughly 66,000 clones, about 91% occurring once. The genes are TRBV9 and TRBJ2-2, with 10 bases lining up with TRBD2. Specimen: peripheral blood. The receptor comes from a human donor in a cohort sampled during active COVID-19. CDR3 in DNA: TGTGCCAGCAGCCCTATTGATAGCGGGAGGCCGAACACCGGGGAGCTGTTTTTT. As protein: CASSPIDSGRPNTGELFF.